Below are 31 T cell receptor beta chains sequenced from a single sample in a study of cytomegalovirus exposure and HLA in healthy donors. Researchers ran the PCR with 60 Vbeta and 13 Jbeta primers. Measured with immunoSEQ multiplex PCR; TCRdb has only the in-frame clones, and not every one. This table holds 110,000 or so clones, about 78% found once. Source material: PBMCs. The receptors were gathered from a woman aged 25 to 39 in good health and CMV-seropositive.

The V and J genes are TRBV18 and TRBJ2-3; 8 nucleotides align to TRBD1. The CDR3 spans 18 residues. The ends lost 4 bases at V and 0 bases at J; junction bases unmatched: 12. Germline CDR1 KGHSH, CDR2 LQKENI. The CDR3 DNA is TGTGCCAGCTCACAAACGCGACAAACAGGGGGAAGCACAGATACGCAGTATTTT. Its protein product is CASSQTRQTGGSTDTQYF.

The rearrangement links TRBV11-1 to TRBJ1-4, with D tentatively TRBD1 (5 bases). CDR3 length equals 16 residues. Deletions cut 3 bases from V and 8 bases from J, with 19 bases between. Germline V gives CDR1 SGHAT, CDR2 FQDESV (reference sequence). The CDR3 here is CASSLTSRAEKEKLFF. CDR3 bases: TGTGCCAGCAGCTTGACTTCCAGGGCTGAAAAAGAAAAACTGTTTTTT.

The chain couples TRBV7-8 to TRBJ1-5; TRBD1 matches 7 bases. V lost 5 bases, J lost 4 bases, and 8 bases stayed unmatched. Germline CDR1 and CDR2: SGHVS and FQNEAQ. There are 15 residues in the CDR3. This chain's CDR3 is CASSPRRGANQPQHF. CDR3 bases: TGTGCCAGCAGCCCGCGCAGGGGGGCGAATCAGCCCCAGCATTTT. Full variable domain (outside the CDR3, taken from reference TRBV7-8 and TRBJ1-5): GAGVSQSPRYKVAKRGQDVALRCDPISGHVSLFWYQQALGQGPEFLTYFQNEAQLDKSGLPSDRFFAERPEGSVSTLKIQRTQQEDSAVYLCASSPRRGANQPQHFGDGTRLSIL.

The rearrangement joins TRBV25-1 to TRBJ2-2, with a weak D call TRBD1 (5 bases). The CDR3 covers 15 residues. Germline CDR1 MGHDK, CDR2 SYGVNS. Deletions cut 3 bases from V and 2 bases from J, with 10 bases between. The CDR3 sequence is CASSDRVFNTGELFF. The DNA for the CDR3 is TGTGCCAGCAGTGACAGGGTCTTTAACACCGGGGAGCTGTTTTTT.

This clone was counted a few times. The rearrangement joins TRBV6-1 to TRBJ2-3; D call uncertain. Deletions cut 10 bases from V and 0 bases from J, with 11 bases between. The CDR3 length is 13 residues. Germline CDR1 is MNHNS and CDR2 is SASEGT. CDR3 bases: TGTGCCACCCCGTCCACTAGCACAGATACGCAGTATTTT. It yields the protein CATPSTSTDTQYF.

This clone was seen more than once but under ten times. The chain joins TRBV5-1 to TRBJ2-1, with a tentative D call TRBD1 (6 bases). Germline CDR1 reads SGHRS; CDR2 reads YFSETQ. CDR3 length: 15 residues. Trimming stripped 4 bases from V and 2 bases from J, with 13 bases between. In DNA form, the CDR3 reads TGCGCCAGCAGCCAGGGGAACTTGGCCTACAATGAGCAGTTCTTC. Encoded protein: CASSQGNLAYNEQFF.

The gene calls are TRBV6-6 and TRBJ2-2; 13 bases match TRBD2. The CDR3 is 16 residues long. V gave up 4 bases and J gave up 6 bases; unmatched junction bases: 5. CDR1 and CDR2 from the germline V gene are MNHNY and SVGAGI (reference sequence). DNA of the CDR3: TGTGCCAGCAGTTCTACTAGCGGGGGGGGTTCCGGGGAGCTGTTTTTT. It is translated as CASSSTSGGGSGELFF.

The chain recombines TRBV7-3 with TRBJ1-1, with 8 bases fitting TRBD1. CDR1 SGHTA and CDR2 FQGTGA come from the germline V gene. The CDR3 is made up of 15 amino acids. Trimming removed 5 bases from V and 0 bases from J; junction bases left unmatched: 5. CDR3 sequence reads: CASSKGTGLNTEAFF. DNA for the CDR3: TGTGCCAGCAGCAAGGGGACAGGTTTGAACACTGAAGCTTTCTTT.

This rearrangement joins TRBV5-4 to TRBJ2-4; 9 nucleotides align to TRBD1. The J segment lost 0 bases and the V segment lost 0 bases, leaving 7 bases of the junction unmatched. This CDR3 comprises 18 residues. Per the germline V gene, CDR1 is SGHNT and CDR2 is YYREEE (reference sequence). Written as DNA, the CDR3 is TGTGCCAGCAGCTTGGTTTATGGGACAGGGCTAGCCAAAAACATTCAGTACTTC. The encoded protein is CASSLVYGTGLAKNIQYF. Based on the CDR3 plus reference TRBV5-4 and TRBJ2-4, the full variable domain is ETGVTQSPTHLIKTRGQQVTLRCSSQSGHNTVSWYQQALGQGPQFIFQYYREEENGRGNFPPRFSGLQFPNYSSELNVNALELDDSALYLCASSLVYGTGLAKNIQYFGAGTRLSVL.

The chain joins TRBV15 to TRBJ1-5; the D is unclear. This CDR3 contains 15 residues. The germline CDR1 and CDR2 sequences are LNHNV and YYDKDF (reference sequence). The V and J ends lost 0 bases and 2 bases respectively, with 8 bases between them. DNA for the CDR3: TGTGCCACCAGCAGAGATCTAACGGGCAATCAGCCCCAGCATTTT. This sequence encodes CATSRDLTGNQPQHF.

The count of this clone is one. The gene calls are TRBV5-1 and TRBJ1-5; 8 bases are a match to TRBD1. Germline V gene data show CDR1 as SGHRS and CDR2 as YFSETQ. The CDR3 runs to 15 residues. Losses at the gene ends were 4 bases for V and 3 bases for J; bases not matched to a gene: 6. The CDR3 region is CASSIGTGLNQPQHF. The CDR3 coding sequence is TGCGCCAGCAGCATCGGGACAGGCCTCAATCAGCCCCAGCATTTT.

The V call is TRBV9, the J call TRBJ2-3; the D gene is possibly TRBD1 (5 bases). V dropped 3 bases and J dropped 2 bases, with 10 bases sitting between them. This CDR3 region has 14 residues. CDR1 is SGDLS and CDR2 is YYNGEE in the germline V gene. CDR3 loop: CASSGWTPTDTQYF. The CDR3 DNA sequence: TGTGCCAGCAGCGGATGGACACCCACAGATACGCAGTATTTT.

The chain is built from TRBV27 and TRBJ1-4, with 7 bases that match TRBD1. Germline CDR1 MNHEY, CDR2 SMNVEV (reference sequence). The CDR3 length is 15 residues. Trimming took 2 bases from V and 8 from J; bases not matched to a gene: 8. In nucleotides, the CDR3 is TGTGCCAGCAGTTTAAGGGGGCTGGGGTGGGAAAAACTGTTTTTT. Residues: CASSLRGLGWEKLFF.

This clone was found a few times. V and J are TRBV30 and TRBJ1-1; TRBD1 matches at 7 bases. Trimming at V came to 2 bases and at J to 6 bases, leaving 9 bases not matched to a gene. The CDR3 consists of 14 residues. CDR1 is GTSNPN, CDR2 SVGIG, per germline (reference sequence). The CDR3 loop is CAWSSQGFLAEAFF. The CDR3 DNA sequence: TGTGCCTGGAGTTCACAGGGGTTTTTGGCTGAAGCTTTCTTT.

A word on this clone: The junction departs from germline at one end; a sequencing error may be responsible. This chain links TRBV7-9 with TRBJ1-2, with unresolved D. From germline, CDR1 is SEHNR and CDR2 FQNEAQ (reference sequence). This CDR3 region has 12 residues. CDR3 DNA: TGTTCCAGCAGCTTAGAGAGTGGTGGCTACACCTTC. This sequence encodes CSSSLESGGYTF.

This rearrangement joins TRBV7-9 to TRBJ2-2; no clear D gene. V dropped 5 bases and J dropped 4 bases, with 14 bases sitting between them. The CDR3 extends over 15 amino acids. Germline-derived CDR1 and CDR2 are SEHNR and FQNEAQ (reference sequence). The CDR3 sequence: CASSENAASTGELFF. The CDR3 nucleotides read TGTGCCAGCAGCGAAAACGCGGCTAGCACCGGGGAGCTGTTTTTT.

A single count supports this clone. The CDR3: CSVGLAGGVEQYF. DNA of the CDR3: TGCAGCGTCGGACTAGCGGGAGGGGTCGAGCAGTACTTC. The chain carries TRBV29-1 and TRBJ2-7, with 15 bases that match TRBD2. V dropped 6 bases and J dropped 6; count of bases not matched to a gene: 3. The length of the CDR3 is 13 residues. Germline CDR1 is SQVTM and CDR2 is ANQGSEA.

The rearrangement joins TRBV7-3 to TRBJ2-1; 10 bases are shared with TRBD2. V shed 2 bases, J shed 9 bases, and the junction held 7 bases outside the gene matches. Germline lookup yields CDR1 SGHTA and CDR2 FQGTGA. The length of the CDR3 is 15 residues. CDR3 sequence: CASSLCSGGSCEQFF. DNA of the CDR3: TGTGCCAGCAGCTTATGTAGCGGGGGGTCCTGTGAGCAGTTCTTC.

The CDR3 DNA is TGTGCCAGCAGTTACCGGGGGAACACTGAAGCTTTCTTT. This translates into CASSYRGNTEAFF. This chain joins TRBV6-7 and TRBJ1-1; D is unclear. TRBV6-7 is recorded as an ORF, its role being uncertain. V was pared by 2 bases and J by 1 base, with 5 bases between. This CDR3 has 13 residues.

This clone appeared once. The chain is built from TRBV12-5 and TRBJ2-3; 7 nucleotides match TRBD2. Per the germline V gene, CDR1 is LGHNT and CDR2 is FRNRAP. The CDR3 is 15 residues long. After removal of 3 bases from V and 5 bases from J, the junction contained 8 bases not matched to a gene. CDR3 in DNA: TGTGCTAGTGGTTTTCAGGGAGGGGAGGGAGATACGCAGTATTTT. Translating it yields CASGFQGGEGDTQYF.

V and J are TRBV30 and TRBJ2-1, with D possibly matching TRBD1 (5 bases). The germline V gene has CDR1 GTSNPN and CDR2 SVGIG (reference sequence). CDR3 length: 12 amino acids. V dropped 5 bases and J dropped 2 bases, with 7 bases sitting between them. Here the CDR3 reads CAWDSTYNEQFF. The CDR3 DNA reads TGTGCCTGGGACAGTACCTACAATGAGCAGTTCTTC. The entire variable domain, with the rest obtained from reference TRBV30 and TRBJ2-1, is as follows: SQTIHQWPATLVQPVGSPLSLECTVEGTSNPNLYWYRQAAGRGLQLLFYSVGIGQISSEVPQNLSASRPQDRQFILSSKKLLLSDSGFYLCAWDSTYNEQFFGPGTRLTVL.

The rearrangement links TRBV29-1 to TRBJ1-1; a possible D gene is TRBD1 (5 bases). Germline CDR1 SQVTM, CDR2 ANQGSEA. The CDR3 covers 12 residues. Deletions cut 3 bases from V and 4 bases from J, with 9 bases between. The CDR3 sequence is CSVDMTATEAFF. The CDR3, as DNA: TGCAGCGTTGATATGACAGCCACTGAAGCTTTCTTT.

This clone showed up just once. This rearrangement joins TRBV30 to TRBJ2-7; tentatively, D is TRBD2 (5 bases). Trimming removed 0 bases at V and 5 bases at J, with 8 bases between. CDR1 is GTSNPN and CDR2 is SVGIG in the germline V gene (reference sequence). CDR3 length: 12 residues. The CDR3 DNA reads as TGTGCCTGGAGTGTACGGGGAAACGAGCAGTACTTC. It specifies CAWSVRGNEQYF.

V gene TRBV5-1 combines with J gene TRBJ2-3; 9 bases agree with TRBD2. The trim removed 2 bases at V and 5 bases at J, leaving 6 bases unmatched. From germline, CDR1 is SGHRS and CDR2 YFSETQ. The CDR3 consists of 15 residues. The DNA of the CDR3 is TGCGCCAGCAGCTTAAGAGGGCGGGGGGGAGATACGCAGTATTTT. It translates to CASSLRGRGGDTQYF.

The chain uses TRBV4-1 and TRBJ1-2; no firm D call. Germline CDR1 is MGHRA and CDR2 is YSYEKL. Trimming left V 2 bases short and J 8 bases short, with 18 bases between. The CDR3 spans 15 residues. The CDR3 protein is CASSQFGFQSAGYTF. CDR3 sequence (DNA): TGCGCCAGCAGCCAATTCGGCTTCCAAAGCGCGGGCTACACCTTC.

This clone has a handful of counts. The chain employs TRBV6-1 and TRBJ1-5; D not resolved. Germline lookup yields CDR1 MNHNS and CDR2 SASEGT. V gave up 0 bases and J gave up 5 bases, with 11 bases separating them. The CDR3 is made up of 15 amino acids. The CDR3 nucleotides read TGTGCCAGCAGTGAAGCGCTAAATCGGGATCAGCCCCAGCATTTT. Translated, it gives CASSEALNRDQPQHF.

The gene calls are TRBV30 and TRBJ1-2; 7 positions agree with TRBD1. The CDR3 is 14 residues long. Trimming removed 1 base from V and 3 bases from J; junction bases left unmatched: 5. Looked up from germline, CDR1 is GTSNPN and CDR2 is SVGIG (reference sequence). Written as DNA, the CDR3 is TGTGCCTGGAGTGGGACAGGAACTTACTATGGCTACACCTTC. Its translation is CAWSGTGTYYGYTF.

This sequence joins TRBV7-9 and TRBJ1-4; 10 nucleotides align to TRBD1. CDR1 SEHNR and CDR2 FQNEAQ come from the germline V gene (reference sequence). The V gene end was trimmed by 2 bases and the J gene end by 8 bases; junction bases not matched to a gene: 8. The CDR3 loop spans 16 amino acids. The CDR3 DNA follows: TGTGCCAGCAGCTTAATTCCGGGACAGGGGATCGAAAAACTGTTTTTT. This codes for CASSLIPGQGIEKLFF. Full variable domain (outside the CDR3, taken from reference TRBV7-9 and TRBJ1-4): DTGVSQNPRHKITKRGQNVTFRCDPISEHNRLYWYRQTLGQGPEFLTYFQNEAQLEKSRLLSDRFSAERPKGSFSTLEIQRTEQGDSAMYLCASSLIPGQGIEKLFFGSGTQLSVL.

This chain uses TRBV9 with TRBJ1-2, with 11 nucleotides matching TRBD1. Germline V CDR1 and CDR2: SGDLS, YYNGEE. V lost 4 bases, J lost 1 base, and 6 bases stayed unmatched. The length of the CDR3 is 16 residues. The CDR3 nucleotides are TGTGCCAGCAGCCTAGGACAGGGGGCATTTAACTATGGCTACACCTTC. Its translation: CASSLGQGAFNYGYTF.

The chain joins TRBV6-5 to TRBJ2-7; D is unclear. Germline V gene sequence: CDR1 MNHEY, CDR2 SVGAGI. Between the trimmed V and J ends, which lost 0 bases and 4 bases, there was a span of 16 bases. This CDR3 region has 16 residues. CDR3 loop: CASSYSRGSIGYEQYF. CDR3 bases: TGTGCCAGCAGTTACTCGCGCGGCAGCATCGGGTACGAGCAGTACTTC.

J is TRBJ1-2 and V is TRBV7-8, with D uncertain. Germline V gives CDR1 SGHVS, CDR2 FQNEAQ. V lost 1 base and J lost 8, with 14 bases in between. The CDR3 sequence is 14 residues long. This CDR3 is CASSLGRELGGYTF. CDR3 coding DNA: TGTGCCAGCAGCTTAGGAAGGGAGTTGGGGGGCTACACCTTC.